This note documents a single T cell receptor beta chain sequence. Its antigen is still unknown. The data originate from a study of OX40 agonist ivuxolimab in advanced cancers. Study findings and constraints: Partial responders dosed at 0.1-3.0 mg/kg displayed clonal expansion ranking among the lowest. Both CD4+ and CD8+ T cell populations in blood had undergone clonal expansion by week 6 at 0.1 to 3.0 mg/kg.

V was cut by 2 bases and J by 5 bases, with 20 bases left in between. Germline values: CDR1 MNHEY, CDR2 SMNVEV (reference sequence). The CDR3 extends over 17 amino acids. Generated by immunoSEQ multiplex PCR, the TCRdb table keeps only in-frame clones and is missing some. The sample carries roughly 50,000 clones, 80% recorded once. The sample here was CD4+ or CD8+ T cells sorted from blood, taken in a trial of the OX40 agonist ivuxolimab. This TCR was recovered from an adult with an advanced solid tumor such as melanoma, head and neck, liver or kidney cancer. The J gene is TRBJ2-3, the V gene TRBV27; TRBD1 might be the D (6 bases). Written as DNA, the CDR3 is TGTGCCAGCAGTTTAGTCGGATGGGACACGGCCTTAGATACGCAGTATTTT. It yields the protein CASSLVGWDTALDTQYF.